A selection of T cell receptor beta chains follows, all from one sample in a study of blood T cell repertoires in COVID-19. The method was immunoSEQ multiplex PCR; TCRdb's version includes in-frame clones alone and lacks a portion of them. The sample lists 170,000 or so clones, roughly nine tenths occurring once. Specimen: PBMCs or T cells enriched from blood (not recorded which). These receptors originate from a woman aged 50 to 60 who had recovered from COVID-19. Both conserved end residues are part of each CDR3. Fields, in order: clone size, D gene, J gene, V gene, CDR3 protein, CDR3 DNA. A D gene is named only where the DNA matches it firmly. A clone size is listed for some rows: how often the clone was seen (once, few, many), or a class if it is expanded.

medium-sized,NA,TRBJ2-1,TRBV9,CASSVAGESSYNEQFF,TGTGCCAGCAGCGTAGCCGGGGAAAGCTCCTACAATGAGCAGTTCTTC
NA,NA,TRBJ1-4,TRBV12-3/TRBV12-4,CASSFGGAEKLFF,TGTGCCAGCAGTTTCGGGGGGGCTGAAAAACTGTTTTTT
NA,NA,TRBJ1-5,TRBV28,CASSPATAGGRNQPQHF,TGTGCCAGCAGTCCCGCTACAGCGGGAGGTCGCAATCAGCCCCAGCATTTT
NA,NA,TRBJ1-6,TRBV10-1,CASSEKSKGVGNSPLHF,TGCGCCAGCAGTGAGAAGTCAAAGGGAGTAGGTAATTCACCCCTCCACTTT
NA,TRBD1,TRBJ1-3,TRBV27,CASSRQTGGGNTIYF,TGTGCCAGCAGCAGGCAGACAGGGGGAGGAAACACCATATATTTT
NA,NA,TRBJ1-6,TRBV18,CASSPPPGGNSPLHF,TGTGCCAGCTCACCACCGCCGGGCGGGAATTCACCCCTCCACTTT
NA,NA,TRBJ2-2,TRBV5-1,CASSLAGDFTGELFF,TGCGCCAGCAGCTTGGCCGGGGACTTCACCGGGGAGCTGTTTTTT
few,TRBD1,TRBJ1-5,TRBV28,CASSLLTGVGNQPQHF,TGTGCCAGCAGTCTTCTTACAGGGGTTGGCAATCAGCCCCAGCATTTT
NA,TRBD2,TRBJ2-1,TRBV2,CASSRLAGLGNNEQFF,TGTGCCAGCAGTAGGCTAGCGGGACTTGGTAACAATGAGCAGTTCTTC
NA,TRBD2,TRBJ2-2,TRBV5-6,CASSLRTSGRQGELFF,TGTGCCAGCAGCTTGAGGACTAGCGGGAGACAGGGGGAGCTGTTTTTT
NA,TRBD1,TRBJ1-2,TRBV27,CASSSGTGNLGYTF,TGTGCCAGCAGCTCCGGGACAGGGAACCTTGGTTACACCTTC
once,NA,TRBJ2-4,TRBV6-5,CASSYSVGENIQYF,TGTGCCAGCAGTTACTCGGTGGGAGAAAACATTCAGTACTTC
NA,TRBD2,TRBJ2-1,TRBV5-1,CASSAGGLAGPNEQFF,TGCGCCAGCAGCGCGGGGGGACTAGCGGGACCTAATGAGCAGTTCTTC
NA,NA,TRBJ2-1,TRBV6-5,CASKDKSYNEQFF,TGTGCCAGTAAGGACAAATCCTACAATGAGCAGTTCTTC
NA,TRBD1,TRBJ1-1,TRBV27,CASSLAGTGGEAFF,TGTGCCAGCAGTTTAGCCGGGACAGGGGGTGAAGCTTTCTTT
NA,NA,TRBJ1-5,TRBV7-2,CASSLDSGGSQPQHF,TGTGCCAGCAGCTTAGACTCGGGAGGAAGTCAGCCCCAGCATTTT
NA,TRBD1,TRBJ1-2,TRBV24-1,CATSDAGQGGYGYTF,TGTGCCACCAGTGATGCGGGACAGGGTGGTTATGGCTACACCTTC
NA,NA,TRBJ2-7,TRBV9,CASSVGSVGYEQYF,TGTGCCAGCAGCGTTGGGAGCGTGGGGTACGAGCAGTACTTC
NA,NA,TRBJ1-4,TRBV5-1,CASSLGQGNEKLFF,TGCGCCAGCAGCTTGGGGCAGGGAAATGAAAAACTGTTTTTT
NA,NA,TRBJ1-6,TRBV27,CASSLLYRDSPLHF,TGTGCCAGCAGTTTACTCTACAGGGATTCACCCCTCCACTTT
NA,NA,TRBJ1-5,TRBV24-1,CATSDPDSNQPQHF,TGTGCCACCAGTGACCCAGACTCTAATCAGCCCCAGCATTTT
once,TRBD1,TRBJ2-7,TRBV27,CASSLYPHQTGFPYEQYF,TGTGCCAGCAGTTTATACCCCCACCAGACAGGGTTTCCCTACGAGCAGTACTTC
few,TRBD1,TRBJ1-6,TRBV2,CASRDRGGNSPLHF,TGTGCCAGCCGGGACAGGGGAGGGAATTCACCCCTCCACTTT
NA,NA,TRBJ1-6,TRBV6-1,CASSGGAAWGGNSPLHF,TGTGCCAGCAGTGGCGGGGCCGCTTGGGGCGGGAATTCACCCCTCCACTTT
NA,TRBD2,TRBJ2-1,TRBV7-2,CASSYSGRSSYNEQFF,TGTGCCAGCAGCTATAGCGGGAGGAGCTCCTACAATGAGCAGTTCTTC
NA,NA,TRBJ1-2,TRBV30,CAWVPGIIDNYGYTF,TGTGCCTGGGTTCCAGGAATTATCGATAACTATGGCTACACCTTC
NA,NA,TRBJ1-1,TRBV19,CASSDRSMNTEAFF,TGTGCCAGTAGTGACAGGAGTATGAACACTGAAGCTTTCTTT
NA,NA,TRBJ2-1,TRBV24-1,CATSDPQGSSYNEQFF,TGTGCCACCAGTGATCCCCAGGGAAGCTCCTACAATGAGCAGTTCTTC
NA,NA,TRBJ1-1,TRBV2,CASSEWRGRNTEAFF,TGTGCCAGCAGTGAATGGCGGGGGAGGAACACTGAAGCTTTCTTT
NA,NA,TRBJ1-1,TRBV18,CASSFWQDMNTEAFF,TGTGCCAGCTCTTTTTGGCAGGATATGAACACTGAAGCTTTCTTT
NA,TRBD2,TRBJ2-5,TRBV27,CASSLNPSGRQETQYF,TGTGCCAGCAGTTTAAACCCTAGCGGGAGACAAGAGACCCAGTACTTC
NA,TRBD1,TRBJ2-1,TRBV4-2,CASSQGTGQGKSYNEQFF,TGTGCCAGCAGCCAAGGGACAGGGCAGGGTAAATCCTACAATGAGCAGTTCTTC
NA,TRBD1,TRBJ1-5,TRBV6-5,CASKTGSNQPQHF,TGTGCCAGCAAGACAGGGAGCAATCAGCCCCAGCATTTT
NA,TRBD1,TRBJ1-5,TRBV6-5,CASSTGARQPQHF,TGTGCCAGTTCAACAGGGGCACGCCAGCCCCAGCATTTT
NA,NA,TRBJ1-2,TRBV11-3,CASSFAGALGYTF,TGTGCCAGCAGCTTCGCAGGGGCTTTAGGCTACACCTTC
NA,NA,TRBJ1-4,TRBV19,CASSSGTLNEKLFF,TGTGCCAGCTCCTCCGGGACATTAAATGAAAAACTGTTTTTT
NA,TRBD1,TRBJ2-5,TRBV19,CATIDRAETQYF,TGTGCTACCATCGACAGGGCAGAGACCCAGTACTTC
few,NA,TRBJ1-1,TRBV3-1/TRBV3-2,CASSQVRGSTTEAFF,TGTGCCAGCAGCCAAGTTCGGGGATCGACCACTGAAGCTTTCTTT
once,NA,TRBJ2-1,TRBV7-9,CASSLGPGVKGDEQFF,TGTGCCAGCAGCTTAGGCCCGGGAGTGAAGGGAGATGAGCAGTTCTTC
few,TRBD1,TRBJ1-6,TRBV28,CASSYRGRSPLHF,TGTGCCAGCAGCTACAGGGGGCGTTCACCCCTCCACTTT
NA,NA,TRBJ2-1,TRBV12-3/TRBV12-4,CASKSSYNEQFF,TGTGCCAGCAAGAGCTCCTACAATGAGCAGTTCTTC
NA,NA,TRBJ2-7,TRBV10-2,CASNGAGRYEQYF,TGCGCCAGCAATGGGGCAGGGCGGTACGAGCAGTACTTC